This TCR beta chain originates from a study of tumor-infiltrating lymphocytes in primary liver carcinoma (TCRdb year 2017). Background for the entire study: The five patients, three men and two women aged 30 to 69 years, had hepatocellular carcinoma (four) or combined HCC and intrahepatic cholangiocarcinoma (one). Tumors of the five patients were stage T1-T3 N0M0 with maximum diameters of about 4.2 to 11 cm. Roughly 3.5 to 7.5 million productive TCRbeta reads were obtained per sample, and no significant difference in read depth was found between tissue types. For each liver tumor, the study sampled five regions along with adjacent normal tissue and blood, and applied TCRbeta repertoire sequencing, expression microarrays and whole-exome sequencing. A total of 35 specimens from 5 patients, comprising some 25 tumor regions, 5 adjacent noncancerous liver tissues and 5 peripheral blood samples, were covered by TCRbeta repertoire sequencing. To link TCRbeta repertoire diversity to the local molecular phenotype, the 20 to 25 tumor region samples were profiled with Agilent mRNA microarrays. Technical replicate repertoires showed high reproducibility, with mean shared-clone rates roughly 0.87 and correlation coefficients above 0.95.

TCRbeta-specific cDNA was reverse-transcribed from roughly 500 ng total RNA using a constant-region primer and ProtoScript II reverse transcriptase. TCRbeta libraries were built with three nested multiplex PCR rounds, a slightly modified ARM-PCR procedure. Each of the first two PCR rounds ran for around 11 cycles using multiplex TRBV1-TRBV30 forward primers together with a Cbeta reverse primer. Sample barcodes and Illumina adapters were added in a final 25-cycle PCR using Deep VentR polymerase. Amplicons of 200-500 bp were gel-purified with a QIAquick gel extraction kit before sequencing. TCRbeta amplicons were sequenced on an Illumina HiSeq 2500 with 250-bp paired-end reads. The published analysis was carried out like this. Reads were quality-trimmed with Trimmomatic v0.33, and paired reads were merged with FLASH v1.2.11 to recover full CDR3 sequences. V, D and J germline segments were assigned to the rearranged TCRbeta sequences using MiGEC v1.2.1b. Clonotype statistics and Shannon-Wiener diversity indices were calculated with VDJtools v1.0.0. Except for diversity analysis, only each sample's 250 most abundant clonotypes were used in subsequent analyses to reduce sampling bias. The raw public reads went through TCRdb reprocessing: fastp at Q25, MiXCR clone calling, in-frame beta chains kept. For every CDR3 protein sequence, its rows merge into one entry that carries the most common genes and DNA. TCRdb, not the authors, supplied the V and J calls. The sample table records 50,000 to 70,000 distinct CDR3 sequences; 70% to 85% of these occur just once. In total, the top ten clones hold just over 55% of the sample.

Reading from cysteine to phenylalanine, the CDR3 counts 15 amino acids. The retained sequence is limited to the CDR3, 45 bases, with the frame set at the first base. The germline V gene gives CDR1 as SGHDN and CDR2 as FVKESK. Total RNA and DNA were co-extracted from around 18-30 mg of bulk tissue with the AllPrep DNA/RNA mini kit, without cell sorting. Between late 2015 and 2016, roughly five patients in China with histopathologically diagnosed primary liver carcinoma had surgical resection. At the time of sampling, the patients had chronic HBV infection and had not received any treatment. Five spatially separated regions were sampled per tumor: superior, inferior, left-lateral and right-lateral poles, plus the tumor centre. According to histology, viable tumor cells made up more than 75% of every tumor sample. Each fresh piece of tumor and adjacent tissue was cut in two, with one half stored in RNAlater at -80 degrees C and the other half sent for histology.

What the work shows at the level of the full study, not this receptor alone: With just four or five patients in the study, the authors point out that the findings should be validated in a larger study. Since the samples were bulk and unsorted, there was no way to compare CD4+ and CD8+ T cell repertoires. Only about 8-25% of top clones were present in all five regions of a tumor, suggesting spatial heterogeneity of tumor-infiltrating T cells. Only the TCR beta chain was sequenced, so true repertoire diversity is likely underestimated because unpaired alpha chains were not captured. The top 250 clones made up a significantly larger repertoire fraction in tumors than in blood (p = 0.039). Pairs of tumor regions showed greater repertoire overlap (mean around 36%) than tumor-adjacent pairs (roughly 17%) or tumor-blood pairs (approximately 15%), which is consistent with antigen-driven expansion.

Worth noting for this clonotype: What antigen it recognizes has not been identified. At one end the junction does not follow the germline gene, possibly because of a read error.

This clonotype originated in a man aged 35-49 years with primary liver carcinoma and hepatitis B virus infection. Source material: liver tumor tissue from sampling region 2. Interpreted using the paper, the cell subset or site label stands for: tumor region T2, inferior pole. The sequence is built from TRBV14 and TRBJ1-1; the D gene is perhaps TRBD1, from 5 matching bases. The DNA reads TGTGCCAGCAGCCAAGATTCCCGGTACAGGTCGGAAGTTTTCTTT. Its translation is CASSQDSRYRSEVFF.